The TCR beta chain under discussion was sequenced for a study of identical twins. General study results and limits: These conclusions were based on statistical analysis (cross-sectional, not following the same donors). Shared out-of-frame alpha sequences (those common to twins) showed excess low generation probability. Weaker excess sharing between twins was seen in beta out-of-frame sequences.

The sample holds a few counts of this clonotype. Its antigen is as yet unknown. There are 14 residues in the CDR3. The V end was cut by 0 bases, the J end by 2 bases, with 7 bases between. Germline-derived CDR1 and CDR2 are SGDLS and YYNGEE. TCRdb reprocessed the 5' RACE reads via MiXCR and lists one record per CDR3 protein. The top ten clones hold about 9% of a sample with roughly 260,000 distinct CDR3 sequences, more than 12% of them seen once. This clonotype originated in a woman under 30 in good health. V usage is TRBV9 and J usage is TRBJ2-3; D gene ambiguous. The sequenced material came from memory (CD45RO+) T cells sorted from blood. For the CDR3, the DNA is TGTGCCAGCAGCGTAGAGACGATCACAGATACGCAGTATTTT. It specifies CASSVETITDTQYF.